The following is a T cell receptor beta chain sequence with its context. This entry belongs to a study of T cell changes during pregnancy in multiple sclerosis. The table came from immunoSEQ multiplex PCR; TCRdb's copy has only in-frame clones and leaves some out. The sample includes 80,000 to 100,000 clones, about nine tenths of them seen just once. The germline V gene has CDR1 SGHTA and CDR2 FQGTGA. CDR3 size: 15 residues. V gave up 5 bases and J gave up 4 bases; unmatched junction bases: 7. J is TRBJ2-2 and V is TRBV7-3, with 7 nucleotides matching TRBD1. The sequences come from peripheral blood, collected after pregnancy. This TCR derives from a female donor in good health, enrolled as a control in a pregnancy study. The CDR3 reads CASSHPTGSTGELFF. The CDR3 bases are TGTGCCAGCAGCCACCCGACAGGGAGCACCGGGGAGCTGTTTTTT.